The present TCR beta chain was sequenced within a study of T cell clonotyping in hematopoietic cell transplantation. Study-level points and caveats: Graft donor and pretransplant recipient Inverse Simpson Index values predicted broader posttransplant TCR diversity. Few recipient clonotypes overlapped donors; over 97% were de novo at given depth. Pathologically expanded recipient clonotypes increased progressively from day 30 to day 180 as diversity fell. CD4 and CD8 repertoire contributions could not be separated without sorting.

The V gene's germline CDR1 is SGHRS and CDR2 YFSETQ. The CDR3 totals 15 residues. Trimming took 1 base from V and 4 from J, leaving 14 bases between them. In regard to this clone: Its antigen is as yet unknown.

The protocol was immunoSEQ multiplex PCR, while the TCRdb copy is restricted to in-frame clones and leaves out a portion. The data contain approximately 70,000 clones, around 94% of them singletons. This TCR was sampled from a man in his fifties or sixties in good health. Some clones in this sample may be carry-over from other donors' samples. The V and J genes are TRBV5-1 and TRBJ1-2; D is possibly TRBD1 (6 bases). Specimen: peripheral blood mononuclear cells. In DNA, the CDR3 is TGCGCCAGCAGCTTGCGGGGGGGCCACTCCTATGGCTACACCTTC. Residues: CASSLRGGHSYGYTF.